The following is a TCR beta chain sequence with its context. Its antigen is not identified. The data belong to a study of monozygotic twins with inflammatory bowel disease. Study-wide results and caveats: The analysis did not separate different T cell subtypes.

The germline gives CDR1 KGHSH, CDR2 LQKENI. CDR3 size: 14 residues. TCRdb reprocessed the 5' RACE reads and reports one entry per CDR3 protein, with no DNA. The data include about 330,000 distinct CDR3 sequences; the top ten clones carry approximately 2%. The sample comprised blood. This TCR came from a human donor with ulcerative colitis or Crohn's disease, or a healthy co-twin of an affected twin (not recorded which). The chain employs TRBV18 and TRBJ1-5. CDR3 residues: CASSPDLTYQPQHF.